The entry below gives a single T cell receptor (beta chain) sequence along with its context. No antigen is known for it. The time point was: newly diagnosed GD, antithyroid drugs for less than 3 months. Generation of the TCR library employed RNA extracted from PBMCs. Arm-PCR of CDR3 regions and iRepertoire HTBI primers were used to build TCR beta libraries. From the multiplex PCR reads, TCRdb called clonotypes with MiXCR, one entry per CDR3 protein. The table shows hundreds of thousands of distinct CDR3 sequences, with roughly 12% occurring only once. These data are taken from a study of regulatory T cells in long-lasting Graves disease. Findings and limits, study-wide: The study found TRBV28, TRBJ1-2 and TRBJ2-5 favored in persistent disease.

V was clipped by 9 bases and J by 2 bases; unmatched bases: 7. CDR1 is LNHDA and CDR2 is SQIVND in the germline V gene (reference sequence). The CDR3 loop spans 14 amino acids. This same sample was also part of a study on T cells in Graves' hyperthyroidism and ophthalmopathy.

The V and J genes are TRBV19 and TRBJ1-3; 7 bases match TRBD1. The sequence was collected from a man aged 30-40 years with Graves disease. The sample was peripheral blood mononuclear cells (PBMCs), taken at new diagnosis, from a patient treated with antithyroid drugs. The DNA for the CDR3 is TGTGCCAGCTCGACAGGGATTACTGGAAACACCATATATTTT. Translating it yields CASSTGITGNTIYF.